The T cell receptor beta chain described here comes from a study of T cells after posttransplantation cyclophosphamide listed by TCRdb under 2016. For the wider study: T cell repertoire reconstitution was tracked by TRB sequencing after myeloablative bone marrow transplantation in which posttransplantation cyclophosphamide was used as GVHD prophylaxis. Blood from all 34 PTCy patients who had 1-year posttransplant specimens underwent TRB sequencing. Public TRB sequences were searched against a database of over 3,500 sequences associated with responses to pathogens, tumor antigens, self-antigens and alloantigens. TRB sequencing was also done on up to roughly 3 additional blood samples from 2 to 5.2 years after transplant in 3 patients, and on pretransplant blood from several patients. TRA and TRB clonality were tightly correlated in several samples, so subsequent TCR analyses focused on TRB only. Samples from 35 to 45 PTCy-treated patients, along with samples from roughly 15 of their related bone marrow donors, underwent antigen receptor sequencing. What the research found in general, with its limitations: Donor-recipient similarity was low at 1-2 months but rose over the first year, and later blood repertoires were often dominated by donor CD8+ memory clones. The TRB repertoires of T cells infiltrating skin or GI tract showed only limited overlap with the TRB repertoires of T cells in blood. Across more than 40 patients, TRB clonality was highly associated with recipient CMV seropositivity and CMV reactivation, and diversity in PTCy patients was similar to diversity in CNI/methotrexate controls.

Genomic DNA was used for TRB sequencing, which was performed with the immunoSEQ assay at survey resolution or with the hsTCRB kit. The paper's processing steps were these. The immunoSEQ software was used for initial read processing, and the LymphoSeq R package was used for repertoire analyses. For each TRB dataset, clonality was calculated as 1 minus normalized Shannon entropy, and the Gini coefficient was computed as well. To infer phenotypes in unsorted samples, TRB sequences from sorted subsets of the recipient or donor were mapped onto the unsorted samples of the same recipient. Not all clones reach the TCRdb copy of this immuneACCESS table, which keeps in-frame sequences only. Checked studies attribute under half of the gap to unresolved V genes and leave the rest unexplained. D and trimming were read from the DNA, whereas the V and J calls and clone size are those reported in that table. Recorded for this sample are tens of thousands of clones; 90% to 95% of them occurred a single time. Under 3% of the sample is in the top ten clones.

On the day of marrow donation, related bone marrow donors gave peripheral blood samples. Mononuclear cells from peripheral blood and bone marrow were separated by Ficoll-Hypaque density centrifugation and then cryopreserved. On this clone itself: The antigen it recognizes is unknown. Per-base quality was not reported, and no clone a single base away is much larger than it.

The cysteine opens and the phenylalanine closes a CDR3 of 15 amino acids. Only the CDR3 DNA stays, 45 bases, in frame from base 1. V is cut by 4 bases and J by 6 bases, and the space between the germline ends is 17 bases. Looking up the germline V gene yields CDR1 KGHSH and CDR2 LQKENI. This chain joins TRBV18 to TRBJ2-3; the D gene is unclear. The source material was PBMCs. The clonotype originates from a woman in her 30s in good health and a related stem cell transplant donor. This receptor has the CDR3 CASSLSGPPSDTQYF. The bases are TGTGCCAGCTCACTCTCCGGGCCGCCTTCTGATACGCAGTATTTT.